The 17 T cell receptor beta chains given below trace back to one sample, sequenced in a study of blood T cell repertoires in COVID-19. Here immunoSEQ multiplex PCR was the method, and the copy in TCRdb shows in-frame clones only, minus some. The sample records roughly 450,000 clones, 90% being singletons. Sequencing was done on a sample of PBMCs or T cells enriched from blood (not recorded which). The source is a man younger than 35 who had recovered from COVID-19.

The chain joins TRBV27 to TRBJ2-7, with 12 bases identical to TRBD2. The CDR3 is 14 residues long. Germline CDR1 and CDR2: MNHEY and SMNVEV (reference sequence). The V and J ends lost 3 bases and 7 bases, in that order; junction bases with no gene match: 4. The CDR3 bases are TGTGCCAGCAGTTTGACTAGCGGGGGCCTGGAGCAGTACTTC. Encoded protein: CASSLTSGGLEQYF.

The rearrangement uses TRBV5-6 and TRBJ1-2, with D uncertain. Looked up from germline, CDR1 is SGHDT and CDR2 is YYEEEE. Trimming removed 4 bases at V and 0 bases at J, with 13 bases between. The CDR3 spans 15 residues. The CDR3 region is CASSPLAGANYGYTF. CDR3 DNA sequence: TGTGCCAGCAGCCCGCTGGCGGGAGCTAACTATGGCTACACCTTC.

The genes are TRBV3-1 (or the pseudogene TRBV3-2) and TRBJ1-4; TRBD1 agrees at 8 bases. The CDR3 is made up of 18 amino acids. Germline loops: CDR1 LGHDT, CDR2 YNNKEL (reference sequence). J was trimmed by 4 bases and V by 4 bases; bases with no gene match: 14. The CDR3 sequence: CASSLIQKQGVGNEKLFF. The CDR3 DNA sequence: TGTGCCAGCAGCCTCATACAAAAACAGGGGGTTGGTAATGAAAAACTGTTTTTT.

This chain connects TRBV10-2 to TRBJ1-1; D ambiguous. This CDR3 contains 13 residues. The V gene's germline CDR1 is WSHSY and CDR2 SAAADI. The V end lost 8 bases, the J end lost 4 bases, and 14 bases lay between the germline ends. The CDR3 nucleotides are TGCGCCAGCTCCGCGGGTAAGGGCACTGAAGCTTTCTTT. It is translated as CASSAGKGTEAFF.

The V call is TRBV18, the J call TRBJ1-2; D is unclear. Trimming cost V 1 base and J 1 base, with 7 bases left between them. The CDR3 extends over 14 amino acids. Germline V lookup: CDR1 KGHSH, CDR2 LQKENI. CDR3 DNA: TGTGCCAGCTCACCACGCGGAGATAACTATGGCTACACCTTC. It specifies CASSPRGDNYGYTF.

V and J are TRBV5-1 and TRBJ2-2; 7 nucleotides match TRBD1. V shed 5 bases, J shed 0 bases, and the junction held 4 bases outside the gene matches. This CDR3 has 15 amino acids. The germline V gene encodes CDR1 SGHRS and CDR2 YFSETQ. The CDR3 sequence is CASRGQSANTGELFF. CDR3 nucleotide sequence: TGCGCCAGCAGGGGACAGAGCGCGAACACCGGGGAGCTGTTTTTT.

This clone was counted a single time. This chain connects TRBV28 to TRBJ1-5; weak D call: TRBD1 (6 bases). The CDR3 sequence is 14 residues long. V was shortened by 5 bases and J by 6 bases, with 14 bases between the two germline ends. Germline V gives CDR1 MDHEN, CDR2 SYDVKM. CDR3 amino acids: CASSPQGSPQPQHF. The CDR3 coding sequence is TGTGCCAGCAGTCCACAGGGATCCCCTCAGCCCCAGCATTTT.

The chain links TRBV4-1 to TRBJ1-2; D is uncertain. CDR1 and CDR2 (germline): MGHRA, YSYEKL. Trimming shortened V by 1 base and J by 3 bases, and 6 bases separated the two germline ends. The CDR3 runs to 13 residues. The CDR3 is CASSQVGDYGYTF. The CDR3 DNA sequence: TGCGCCAGCAGCCAAGTCGGAGACTATGGCTACACCTTC.

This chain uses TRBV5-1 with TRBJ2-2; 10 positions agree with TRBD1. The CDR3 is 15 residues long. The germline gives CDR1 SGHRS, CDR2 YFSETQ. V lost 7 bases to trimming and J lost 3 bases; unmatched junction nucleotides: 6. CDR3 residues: CASSYGQGDTGELFF. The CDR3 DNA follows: TGCGCCAGCTCGTATGGACAGGGGGACACCGGGGAGCTGTTTTTT.

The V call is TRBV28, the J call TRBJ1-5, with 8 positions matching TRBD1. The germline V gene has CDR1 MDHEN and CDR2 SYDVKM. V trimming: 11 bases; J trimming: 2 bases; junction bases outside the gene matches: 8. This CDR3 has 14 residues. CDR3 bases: TGTGCCGGCTCCACAGGGGGAGGCAATCAGCCCCAGCATTTT. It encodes CAGSTGGGNQPQHF.

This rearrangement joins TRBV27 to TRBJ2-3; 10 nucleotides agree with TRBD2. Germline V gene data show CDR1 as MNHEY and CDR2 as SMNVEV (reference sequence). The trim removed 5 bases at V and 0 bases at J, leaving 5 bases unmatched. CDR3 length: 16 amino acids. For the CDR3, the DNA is TGTGCCAGCAGTATGCTAGCGGGAGCAAGCACAGATACGCAGTATTTT. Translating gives CASSMLAGASTDTQYF.

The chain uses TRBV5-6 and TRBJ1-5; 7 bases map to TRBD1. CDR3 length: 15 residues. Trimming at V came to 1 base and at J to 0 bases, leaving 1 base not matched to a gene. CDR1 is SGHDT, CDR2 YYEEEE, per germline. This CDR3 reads CASSLNRGSNQPQHF. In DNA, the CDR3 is TGTGCCAGCAGCTTGAACAGGGGTAGCAATCAGCCCCAGCATTTT.

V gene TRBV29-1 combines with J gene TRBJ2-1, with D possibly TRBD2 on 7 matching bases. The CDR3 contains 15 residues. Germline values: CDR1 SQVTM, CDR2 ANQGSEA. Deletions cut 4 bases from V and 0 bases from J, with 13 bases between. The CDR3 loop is CSVVGGVYSYNEQFF. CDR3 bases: TGCAGCGTTGTAGGGGGGGTCTACTCCTACAATGAGCAGTTCTTC.

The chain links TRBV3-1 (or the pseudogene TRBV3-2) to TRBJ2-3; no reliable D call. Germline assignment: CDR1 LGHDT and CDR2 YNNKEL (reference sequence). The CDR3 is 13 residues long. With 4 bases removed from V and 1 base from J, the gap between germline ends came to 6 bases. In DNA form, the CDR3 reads TGTGCCAGCAGCCCGACTCGCACAGATACGCAGTATTTT. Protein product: CASSPTRTDTQYF.

The CDR3 coding sequence is TGTGCCAGCAGCTTACGGGACACTTCCAATCAGCCCCAGCATTTT. It encodes CASSLRDTSNQPQHF. This rearrangement joins TRBV5-5 to TRBJ1-5; D is possibly TRBD1 (6 bases). The germline CDR1 and CDR2 sequences are SGHKS and YYEKEE (reference sequence). The germline V and J ends were trimmed by 2 bases and 3 bases, with 12 bases remaining between them. CDR3 length: 15 amino acids.

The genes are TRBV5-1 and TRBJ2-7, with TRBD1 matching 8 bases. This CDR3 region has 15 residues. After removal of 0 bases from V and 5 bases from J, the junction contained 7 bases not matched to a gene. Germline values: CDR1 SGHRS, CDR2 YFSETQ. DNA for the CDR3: TGCGCCAGCAGCTTGGTTCAGGGGGCTCAGAACGAGCAGTACTTC. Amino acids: CASSLVQGAQNEQYF.

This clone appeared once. The CDR3 sequence is CASSREAGGPRYEQYF. The CDR3 coding sequence is TGTGCCAGCAGCCGTGAGGCGGGAGGGCCTAGGTACGAGCAGTACTTC. The rearrangement uses TRBV7-2 and TRBJ2-7; 9 bases map to TRBD2. With 5 bases clipped from V and 4 bases from J, the junction kept 12 bases outside the gene matches. The germline gives CDR1 SGHTA, CDR2 FQGNSA. The length of the CDR3 is 16 residues. The whole variable domain, filled in from reference TRBV7-2 and TRBJ2-7, reads GAGVSQSPSNKVTEKGKDVELRCDPISGHTALYWYRQSLGQGLEFLIYFQGNSAPDKSGLPSDRFSAERTGGSVSTLTIQRTQQEDSAVYLCASSREAGGPRYEQYFGPGTRLTVT.